The clone carrying this T cell receptor (beta chain) was counted a few times. Its antigen remains unidentified. Germline V lookup: CDR1 SGHRS, CDR2 YFSETQ. The ends were cut back, 4 bases at V and 1 base at J, with 11 bases in the middle. There are 14 residues in the CDR3. Clones were read by immunoSEQ multiplex PCR, and TCRdb kept only the in-frame ones, dropping some. The sample lists fewer than 90,000 clones, almost 85% occurring once. This record comes from a study of cytomegalovirus exposure and HLA in healthy donors. Findings and caveats of the study: Cytomegalovirus status was reportedly diagnosed by the classifier with high specificity and sensitivity. There were about 160 TCR beta chains listed as cytomegalovirus-associated.

Sequenced input: PBMCs. V usage is TRBV5-1 and J usage is TRBJ1-1; no clear D. The receptor's source is a woman aged 18-29 years in good health and CMV-seropositive. The CDR3 region is CASSPAAGNTEAFF. The CDR3 nucleotides are TGCGCCAGCAGCCCGGCCGCGGGGAACACTGAAGCTTTCTTT.